This T cell receptor beta chain was recovered during a study of OX40 agonist ivuxolimab in advanced cancers. Study as a whole: Prior anti-PD-1, anti-PD-L1 or anti-CTLA-4 therapy did not bar entry, and more than 35% had some.

This CDR3 spans 14 amino acids. The V and J ends lost 1 base and 4 bases respectively, with 11 bases between them. Germline V CDR1 and CDR2: SQVTM, ANQGSEA. Study findings and constraints: CD4+ and CD8+ blood T cells expanded clonally by week 6 at 0.1 to 3.0 mg/kg.

A single count supports this clone. The antigen is not known. This table comes from immunoSEQ multiplex PCR, and its TCRdb copy is limited to in-frame clones, with some not included. The sample contains tens of thousands of clones, less than 90% of which appear only once. This rearrangement joins TRBV29-1 to TRBJ1-3; D is ambiguous. This TCR was recovered from an adult with an advanced solid tumor such as melanoma, head and neck, liver or kidney cancer. The sequencing here drew on CD4+ or CD8+ T cells sorted from blood, taken in a trial of the OX40 agonist ivuxolimab. The chain's CDR3 is CSVEAEGGGNTIYF. The CDR3 nucleotides are TGCAGCGTTGAAGCCGAGGGAGGGGGAAACACCATATATTTT.